Sequencing of this T cell receptor (beta chain) was carried out in a study of quantifying T cell responses using KT2 cells. Study in general: TCR alpha and beta constant-region primers primed reverse transcription of RNA.

A range of KT2-to-PBMC ratios was made using fixed PBMC numbers. The CDR3 has 13 amino acids. J lost 6 bases, V lost 4 bases, and 3 bases had no gene match. Germline V lookup: CDR1 LNHDA, CDR2 SQIVND (reference sequence). An oligo carrying a UMI was ligated to the cDNA 3' end. The first PCR ran roughly 4 cycles with an equimolar RC1.1 and RC1.2 beta primer mix. MiXCR, applied by TCRdb to the UMI-ligation and nested PCR reads, yields one record per CDR3 protein. The sample includes tens of thousands of distinct CDR3 sequences, about a tenth seen only once; the top ten take approximately 8.7%. Material for sequencing was PBMCs spiked with cells of the T cell clone KT2. The chain is built from TRBV19 and TRBJ2-1; 7 bases fit TRBD1. This clonotype originated in a human donor. The CDR3 sequence is CASSKTGANEQFF. CDR3 DNA sequence: TGTGCCAGTAGTAAAACAGGGGCCAATGAGCAGTTCTTC.